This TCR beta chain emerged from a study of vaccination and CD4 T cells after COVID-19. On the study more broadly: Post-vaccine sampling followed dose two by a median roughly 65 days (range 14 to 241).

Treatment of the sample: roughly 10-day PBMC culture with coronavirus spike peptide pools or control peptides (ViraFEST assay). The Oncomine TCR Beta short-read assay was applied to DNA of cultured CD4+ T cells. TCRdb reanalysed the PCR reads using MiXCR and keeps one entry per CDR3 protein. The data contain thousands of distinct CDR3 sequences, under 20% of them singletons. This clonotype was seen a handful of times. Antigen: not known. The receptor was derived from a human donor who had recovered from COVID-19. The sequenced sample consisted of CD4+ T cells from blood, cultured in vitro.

The CDR3 spells CASSKVGDRSPEAFF. Written as DNA, the CDR3 is TGTGCCAGCAGCAAAGTTGGGGACAGAAGCCCTGAAGCTTTCTTT. This chain connects TRBV21-1 to TRBJ1-1; the table's D gene call, TRBD1, was not cross checked with the DNA. TRBV21-1 corresponds to a pseudogene. There are 15 residues in the CDR3.